The entry that follows covers one T cell receptor beta chain sequence. This clone was counted a single time. No antigen is known for it. Per-base qualities were not stored, and no clone one base away is much larger. This sample was included in a study of blood T cell repertoires in COVID-19 (dated by TCRdb to 2019 to 2021). With respect to the entire study: The collaborator samples originated in the United States, Italy and Spain and spanned the acute and convalescent phases of COVID-19. Deeply sampled blood TCRbeta repertoires from subjects exposed to, actively infected with, or recovered from COVID-19 were included in the dataset. The samples were drawn from the first 160 participants of the ongoing ImmuneRACE study and from 1,254 subjects provided by 6 global collaborators. Where HLA class I and class II types were available, the types were taken from metadata supplied by the sample provider, not from assay-based typing. The repertoires were made available in a free public database intended to serve as a resource for research on the immune response to SARS-CoV-2. Nearly every sample came with metadata listing a de-identified subject ID, COVID-19 status, age in years and sex. The material from the prospective study consisted of cDNA or gDNA derived from T cells, B-cell-depleted T cells, or PBMCs. Study-wide findings and limitations: The amount of clinical and demographic metadata varied by source and participant and was provided uncurated.

TCRbeta CDR3 regions were amplified from genomic DNA using the immunoSEQ Assay, a bias-controlled multiplex PCR. Per the authors' processing: Nucleated cell counts per sample were estimated from amplification of reference gene primers within the assay. Sequence reads were collapsed and filtered to measure the absolute abundance of every unique TCRbeta CDR3 rearrangement. For each sample, productive Simpson clonality was calculated as the square root of Simpson's diversity index across productive rearrangements. TCRdb's version of the immuneACCESS table is confined to in-frame rearrangements and falls short of the full clone set. An unresolved V gene accounts for under half of the shortfall where checked; the remainder is of unknown origin. V and J calls and clone size are given by that table; D and trimming were obtained from the DNA. Counted in this sample were under 300,000 clones; about 89% of them appeared once. The top ten hold approximately 9% of the sample.

The CDR3, cysteine through phenylalanine, is 18 amino acids long. CDR3 DNA only is kept here, 54 bases in frame from base 1. Taken from the germline V gene, the CDR1 and CDR2 loops are LGHNA and YNFKEQ. Ends trimmed: V by 1 base, J by 2 bases; bases unmatched to a gene: 10. Enrolling through a virtual design, the prospective study's participants ranged in age from about 18 to 89 years and lived across around 25 United States geographic areas. In the prospective study, participants were assigned to cohorts based on the clinical history participants reported in a screening survey and a study questionnaire. For ImmuneRACE Cohort 3, a participant was defined as recovered based on two consecutive negative NP/OP PCR tests, clearance by a healthcare professional, or resolution of symptoms. In the prospective study, whole blood, serum and a nasopharyngeal or oropharyngeal swab were collected from each participant by mobile phlebotomists. Participants in the prospective study had the option to provide additional blood draws and questionnaires over a roughly two-month period. Before DNA extraction, prospective study blood samples were shipped either frozen or at room temperature.

Sequenced material: PBMCs or T cells enriched from blood (not recorded which). The sequence was obtained from a man aged 35-49 years who had recovered from COVID-19. The chain couples TRBV4-2 to TRBJ2-7, and TRBD2 matches 11 of the central bases. The CDR3 reads CASSQVASGRTSPYEQYF. Read as DNA, the sequence is TGTGCCAGCAGCCAAGTAGCTAGCGGGAGGACATCTCCCTACGAGCAGTACTTC.